These 18 T cell receptor beta chains originate from one sample sequenced in a study of blood T cell repertoires in COVID-19. The table came from immunoSEQ multiplex PCR; TCRdb's copy has only in-frame clones and leaves some out. Here the sample spans over 200,000 clones, approximately 92% being singletons. Sequenced input: peripheral blood. The receptors stem from a person aged 18-30 years with COVID-19, enrolled during active disease.

This clone came up a few times. The chain is built from TRBV4-2 and TRBJ2-1, with unresolved D. There are 15 residues in the CDR3. Germline V gene sequence: CDR1 LGHNA, CDR2 YNFKEQ. The ends were cut back, 0 bases at V and 4 bases at J, with 10 bases in the middle. The CDR3 DNA reads as TGTGCCAGCAGCCAAGATATCCCGGTATACAATGAGCAGTTCTTC. Encoded protein: CASSQDIPVYNEQFF.

The gene calls are TRBV7-9 and TRBJ2-7; 7 bases agree with TRBD1. V lost 4 bases to trimming and J lost 6 bases; unmatched junction nucleotides: 21. Germline-derived CDR1 and CDR2 are SEHNR and FQNEAQ (reference sequence). The CDR3 extends over 18 amino acids. The CDR3 DNA sequence: TGTGCCAGCAGCTCAAATCGCCTCCGGGACAGTCACTTGTCCGAGCAGTACTTC. It encodes CASSSNRLRDSHLSEQYF.

This clone was observed a single time. Other DNA variants within this sample encode the same CDR3. V is TRBV24-1 and J is TRBJ2-1; 9 positions match TRBD1. V shed 4 bases, J shed 5 bases, and the junction held 5 bases outside the gene matches. Germline V gives CDR1 KGHDR, CDR2 SFDVKD. CDR3 length equals 15 residues. DNA for the CDR3: TGTGCCACCAGTGACCCGGGACAGGGCGACAATGAGCAGTTCTTC. Its translation is CATSDPGQGDNEQFF.

This clone has just a few counts. J is TRBJ2-7 and V is TRBV6-5, with D perhaps matching TRBD2 (6 bases). Germline values: CDR1 MNHEY, CDR2 SVGAGI. The CDR3 covers 13 residues. The V and J ends lost 0 bases and 5 bases respectively, with 8 bases between them. The CDR3 DNA reads TGTGCCAGCAGTTACTCGGGGGGTAACGAGCAGTACTTC. It translates to CASSYSGGNEQYF.

This clone was seen only once. The V gene is TRBV5-1, the J gene TRBJ2-7; the match to TRBD2 covers 12 bases. V was pared by 4 bases and J by 3 bases, with 5 bases of the junction left unmatched. This CDR3 is 15 amino acids long. Per the germline V gene, CDR1 is SGHRS and CDR2 is YFSETQ. The CDR3 DNA follows: TGCGCCAGCAGCGGGACTAGCGGGCCTTACTACGAGCAGTACTTC. Translation: CASSGTSGPYYEQYF.

CDR3 loop: CASSPTGTGPNEQFF. Here the CDR3 DNA reads TGTGCCAGCAGCCCAACCGGGACAGGGCCCAATGAGCAGTTCTTC. The rearrangement links TRBV28 to TRBJ2-1, with 9 bases identical to TRBD1. V lost 6 bases and J lost 6; bases outside the gene matches: 9. The CDR3 consists of 15 residues. Germline CDR1 and CDR2: MDHEN and SYDVKM.

This rearrangement joins TRBV19 to TRBJ2-7, with D maybe TRBD1 (6 bases). The V and J ends lost 5 bases and 0 bases respectively, with 11 bases between them. From germline, CDR1 is LNHDA and CDR2 SQIVND (reference sequence). The CDR3 covers 14 residues. In DNA, the CDR3 is TGTGCCAGTAGTTCCGCAGGGGCCTCCTACGAGCAGTACTTC. It specifies CASSSAGASYEQYF.

V is TRBV9 and J is TRBJ1-2; perhaps TRBD1 as D (5 bases). Germline V CDR1 and CDR2: SGDLS, YYNGEE. Trimming stripped 0 bases from V and 2 bases from J, with 14 bases between. The CDR3 loop spans 16 amino acids. The CDR3 loop reads CASSVGRGSENYGYTF. CDR3 DNA sequence: TGTGCCAGCAGCGTAGGGCGGGGCAGCGAGAACTATGGCTACACCTTC.

This rearrangement joins TRBV9 to TRBJ2-3; a weak D match, TRBD2 (6 bases). Trimming stripped 4 bases from V and 2 bases from J, with 11 bases between. There are 14 residues in the CDR3. CDR1 and CDR2 from the germline V gene are SGDLS and YYNGEE. CDR3 sequence reads: CASSQLGLTDTQYF. CDR3 coding DNA: TGTGCCAGCAGCCAACTGGGACTCACAGATACGCAGTATTTT.

This chain uses TRBV5-1 with TRBJ2-3; 11 nucleotides align to TRBD2. V trimming: 0 bases; J trimming: 4 bases; junction bases outside the gene matches: 4. The CDR3 sequence is 16 residues long. Germline CDR1 SGHRS, CDR2 YFSETQ. The CDR3, as DNA: TGCGCCAGCAGCTTGGGTAGCGGGAGGGGGCCAGATACGCAGTATTTT. It encodes CASSLGSGRGPDTQYF.

This chain joins TRBV4-1 and TRBJ2-1; 10 positions agree with TRBD1. CDR3 length: 16 residues. V lost 4 bases, J lost 7 bases, and 10 bases stayed unmatched. CDR1 MGHRA and CDR2 YSYEKL come from the germline V gene. The CDR3 protein is CASSLSGQGVTNEQFF. The CDR3 DNA is TGCGCCAGCAGCCTCTCAGGACAGGGGGTTACAAATGAGCAGTTCTTC.

The rearrangement links TRBV5-1 to TRBJ1-1; D possibly corresponds to TRBD1 (6 bases). V dropped 2 bases and J dropped 2 bases, with 10 bases sitting between them. Germline V gives CDR1 SGHRS, CDR2 YFSETQ. This CDR3 is built from 14 residues. The CDR3 loop is CASSFGQINTEAFF. DNA of the CDR3: TGCGCCAGCAGCTTCGGACAGATCAACACTGAAGCTTTCTTT.

The chain carries TRBV28 and TRBJ1-4, with D unclear. V was pared by 7 bases and J by 8 bases, with 14 bases between. CDR1 is MDHEN, CDR2 SYDVKM, per germline. The CDR3 runs to 13 residues. The chain's CDR3 is CASMEGLEEKLFF. The CDR3 nucleotides are TGTGCCAGCATGGAGGGCTTAGAAGAAAAACTGTTTTTT.

This chain links TRBV9 with TRBJ2-3, with D possibly being TRBD2 (5 bases). Trimming pared 4 bases from V and 2 bases from J, leaving 8 bases between. From germline, CDR1 is SGDLS and CDR2 YYNGEE. The CDR3 consists of 13 residues. CDR3 in DNA: TGTGCCAGCAGCACCGGGGTCACAGATACGCAGTATTTT. The encoded protein is CASSTGVTDTQYF.

The genes are TRBV10-3 and TRBJ2-7; 8 nucleotides line up with TRBD1. V lost 7 bases to trimming and J lost 3 bases; unmatched junction nucleotides: 5. The CDR3 length is 13 residues. Germline CDR1 reads ENHRY; CDR2 reads SYGVKD. CDR3 nucleotide sequence: TGTGCCATCAATCAGGGGGCCAACTACGAGCAGTACTTC. It is translated as CAINQGANYEQYF.

This sequence joins TRBV18 and TRBJ2-1; 10 nucleotides agree with TRBD2. There are 18 residues in the CDR3. Germline loops: CDR1 KGHSH, CDR2 LQKENI. V trimming: 2 bases; J trimming: 4 bases; junction bases outside the gene matches: 11. The CDR3 sequence: CASSPVLAGAQGYNEQFF. CDR3 coding DNA: TGTGCCAGCTCACCAGTCCTAGCGGGAGCCCAGGGATACAATGAGCAGTTCTTC.

V and J are TRBV4-1 and TRBJ2-7; 8 bases align to TRBD1. V dropped 0 bases and J dropped 4; count of bases not matched to a gene: 5. The CDR3 is made up of 15 amino acids. From germline, CDR1 is MGHRA and CDR2 YSYEKL. This chain's CDR3 is CASSQDRGLGYEQYF. The CDR3 nucleotides read TGCGCCAGCAGCCAAGACAGGGGGCTAGGGTACGAGCAGTACTTC.

The rearrangement links TRBV10-3 to TRBJ1-4; the D gene is possibly TRBD1 (6 bases). Germline lookup yields CDR1 ENHRY and CDR2 SYGVKD. The V and J ends lost 6 bases and 7 bases respectively, with 15 bases between them. The CDR3 contains 14 residues. The chain's CDR3 is CAIRAEGGREKLFF. CDR3 coding DNA: TGTGCCATCAGGGCTGAAGGGGGTCGTGAAAAACTGTTTTTT.